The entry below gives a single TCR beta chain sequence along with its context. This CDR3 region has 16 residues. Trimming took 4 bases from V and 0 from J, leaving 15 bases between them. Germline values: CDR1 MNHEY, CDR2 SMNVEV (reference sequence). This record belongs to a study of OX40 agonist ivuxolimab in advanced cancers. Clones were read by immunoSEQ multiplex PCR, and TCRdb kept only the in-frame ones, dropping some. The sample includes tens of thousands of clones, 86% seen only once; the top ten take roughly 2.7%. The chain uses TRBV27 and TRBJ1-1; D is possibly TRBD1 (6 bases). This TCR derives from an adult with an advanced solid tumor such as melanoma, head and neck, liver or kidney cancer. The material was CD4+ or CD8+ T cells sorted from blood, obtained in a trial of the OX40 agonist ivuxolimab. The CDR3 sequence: CASSSQGLGMNTEAFF. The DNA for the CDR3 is TGTGCCAGCAGTTCTCAGGGGCTGGGGATGAACACTGAAGCTTTCTTT.